A single sample gave rise to the 10 T cell receptor beta chains below, sequenced in a study of shared clonotypes between healthy human individuals. Positive CCR7 selection of CD45RO-negative cells yielded the naive CD8 cells, and terminally differentiated effector memory CD45RA+ cells were excluded. Profiling relied on immunoSEQ multiplex PCR, and the TCRdb table lists in-frame clones only, not all of them. The table records a few million clones, about 93% of them present only once. The sample was naive CD8+ T cells from PBMCs. All receptors derive from a man younger than 35 in good health. Some clones in this sample may be carry-over from other donors' samples.

This chain connects TRBV7-8 to TRBJ2-3; the match to TRBD2 covers 7 bases. Germline V gene lookup returns CDR1 SGHVS and CDR2 FQNEAQ. The CDR3 totals 16 residues. The V gene end was trimmed by 2 bases and the J gene end by 0 bases; junction bases not matched to a gene: 5. In DNA form, the CDR3 reads TGTGCCAGCAGCTTAACTAGCGTCTCTAGCACAGATACGCAGTATTTT. Its translation: CASSLTSVSSTDTQYF. The whole variable domain, filled in from reference TRBV7-8 and TRBJ2-3, reads GAGVSQSPRYKVAKRGQDVALRCDPISGHVSLFWYQQALGQGPEFLTYFQNEAQLDKSGLPSDRFFAERPEGSVSTLKIQRTQQEDSAVYLCASSLTSVSSTDTQYFGPGTRLTVL.

The V call is TRBV5-1, the J call TRBJ2-7; the match to TRBD1 covers 7 bases. Losses at the gene ends were 1 base for V and 4 bases for J; bases not matched to a gene: 14. This CDR3 comprises 17 residues. Germline V gene lookup returns CDR1 SGHRS and CDR2 YFSETQ. CDR3 sequence: CASSLMAQGEHPYEQYF. CDR3 in DNA: TGCGCCAGCAGCTTGATGGCCCAGGGGGAGCATCCATACGAGCAGTACTTC.

The chain uses TRBV4-1 and TRBJ2-1; D is unresolved. V dropped 0 bases and J dropped 6 bases, with 12 bases sitting between them. The germline V gene has CDR1 MGHRA and CDR2 YSYEKL. This CDR3 has 15 amino acids. CDR3 sequence: CASSQEYDRFNEQFF. The CDR3 DNA sequence: TGCGCCAGCAGCCAAGAATACGACCGGTTCAATGAGCAGTTCTTC.

The chain employs TRBV9 and TRBJ2-5; no clear D. The V gene's germline CDR1 is SGDLS and CDR2 YYNGEE. V was clipped by 4 bases and J by 1 base, with 14 bases between them. There are 15 residues in the CDR3. The CDR3, as DNA: TGTGCCAGCAGCCCCAAACCAGGTCGCCAAGAGACCCAGTACTTC. Amino acid sequence: CASSPKPGRQETQYF.

The rearrangement joins TRBV11-2 to TRBJ2-7; the D is unclear. V was trimmed by 1 base and J by 0 bases, leaving 10 bases between them. The CDR3 runs 15 residues. Germline CDR1 SGHAT, CDR2 FQNNGV. In DNA, the CDR3 is TGTGCCAGCAGCTTAGTGCCGGCCAGCTCCTACGAGCAGTACTTC. This translates into CASSLVPASSYEQYF.

This chain uses TRBV15 with TRBJ2-3; a weak D match, TRBD1 (6 bases). This CDR3 comprises 14 residues. V lost 6 bases, J lost 3 bases, and 13 bases lay in between. Germline V CDR1 and CDR2: LNHNV, YYDKDF (reference sequence). CDR3 residues: CATRDRRGTDTQYF. The CDR3 bases are TGTGCCACCAGAGACAGGAGAGGTACAGATACGCAGTATTTT. Full variable domain (remainder filled in from reference TRBV15 and TRBJ2-3): DAMVIQNPRYQVTQFGKPVTLSCSQTLNHNVMYWYQQKSSQAPKLLFHYYDKDFNNEADTPDNFQSRRPNTSFCFLDIRSPGLGDTAMYLCATRDRRGTDTQYFGPGTRLTVL.

The V gene is TRBV2, the J gene TRBJ2-5; D uncertain. Looked up from germline, CDR1 is SNHLY and CDR2 is FYNNEI. This CDR3 is 12 amino acids long. The V and J ends lost 6 bases and 3 bases respectively, with 8 bases between them. In DNA, the CDR3 is TGTGCCAGCAGATTTTGGGAAGAGACCCAGTACTTC. It encodes CASRFWEETQYF.

The V call is TRBV11-1, the J call TRBJ2-7; D remains ambiguous. The CDR3 contains 15 residues. Germline CDR1 and CDR2: SGHAT and FQDESV (reference sequence). Trimming removed 1 base from V and 0 bases from J, with 10 bases in between. For the CDR3, the DNA is TGTGCCAGCAGCTTAGTCCACAGAGACTCCTACGAGCAGTACTTC. Translating it yields CASSLVHRDSYEQYF.

Notes on this clone: Different DNA sequences within this sample yield the same CDR3. This chain uses TRBV27 with TRBJ1-4; tentatively, D is TRBD1 (5 bases). Trimming took 2 bases from V and 0 from J, leaving 10 bases between them. Germline assignment: CDR1 MNHEY and CDR2 SMNVEV (reference sequence). The CDR3 is 16 residues long. The CDR3, as DNA: TGTGCCAGCAGTTTAGAAGGGACTACAACTAATGAAAAACTGTTTTTT. It is translated as CASSLEGTTTNEKLFF.

The chain employs TRBV5-6 and TRBJ2-7; possible D gene TRBD2, 6 bases. CDR3 length equals 16 residues. Trimming pared 2 bases from V and 3 bases from J, leaving 18 bases between. Per the germline V gene, CDR1 is SGHDT and CDR2 is YYEEEE. DNA for the CDR3: TGTGCCAGCAGCTTAAAGGATCGGGGGTTACTCTACGAGCAGTACTTC. It translates to CASSLKDRGLLYEQYF.